Given below is one TCR beta chain in context. Its antigen remains unknown. Trimming took off 0 bases at V and 1 base at J, with 10 bases between the two ends. Germline CDR1 is SEHNR and CDR2 is FQNEAQ (reference sequence). The CDR3 covers 16 residues. The record originates from a study of OX40 agonist ivuxolimab in advanced cancers. Study-wide context: Intravenous ivuxolimab was administered to patients every 2 weeks at 0.01 to 10 mg/kg. General study points: The study observed clonal expansion of CD4+ and CD8+ blood T cells by week 6 at 0.1 to 3.0 mg/kg. Compared with CD4+, CD8+ T cells on average had more expanded clones.

Some clones are missing from TCRdb's copy, which holds only in-frame ones; the method was immunoSEQ multiplex PCR. The data hold 57,000 or so clones, with 80% to 90% observed a single time. The specimen comprised CD4+ or CD8+ T cells sorted from blood, sampled in a trial of the OX40 agonist ivuxolimab. V usage is TRBV7-9 and J usage is TRBJ1-3; maybe TRBD1 (6 bases). This clonotype was sampled from an adult with an advanced solid tumor such as melanoma, head and neck, liver or kidney cancer. CDR3: CASSLAGGTSGNTIYF. The CDR3 bases are TGTGCCAGCAGCTTAGCGGGCGGGACATCTGGAAACACCATATATTTT.